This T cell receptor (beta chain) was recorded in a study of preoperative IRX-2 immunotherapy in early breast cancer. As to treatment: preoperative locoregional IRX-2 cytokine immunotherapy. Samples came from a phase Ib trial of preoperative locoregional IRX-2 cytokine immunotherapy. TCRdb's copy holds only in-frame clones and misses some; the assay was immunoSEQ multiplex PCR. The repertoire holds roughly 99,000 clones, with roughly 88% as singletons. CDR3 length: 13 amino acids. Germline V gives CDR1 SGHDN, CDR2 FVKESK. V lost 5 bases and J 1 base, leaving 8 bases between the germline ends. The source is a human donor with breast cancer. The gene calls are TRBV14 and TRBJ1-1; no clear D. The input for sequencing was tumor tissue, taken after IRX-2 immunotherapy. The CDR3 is CASSIRGNTEAFF. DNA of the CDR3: TGTGCCAGCAGCATCCGGGGGAACACTGAAGCTTTCTTT.